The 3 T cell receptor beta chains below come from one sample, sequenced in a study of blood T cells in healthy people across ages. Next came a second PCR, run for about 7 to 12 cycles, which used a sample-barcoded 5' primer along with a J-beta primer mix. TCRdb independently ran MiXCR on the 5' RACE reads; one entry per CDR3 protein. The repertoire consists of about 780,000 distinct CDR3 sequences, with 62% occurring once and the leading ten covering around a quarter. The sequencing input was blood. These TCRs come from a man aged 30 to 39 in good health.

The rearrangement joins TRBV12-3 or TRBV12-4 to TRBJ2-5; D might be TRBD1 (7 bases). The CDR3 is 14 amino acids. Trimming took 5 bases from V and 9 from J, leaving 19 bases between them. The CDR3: CASSADRAPGAQYF. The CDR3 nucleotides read TGTGCCAGCAGTGCAGACAGGGCCCCGGGGGCCCAGTACTTC.

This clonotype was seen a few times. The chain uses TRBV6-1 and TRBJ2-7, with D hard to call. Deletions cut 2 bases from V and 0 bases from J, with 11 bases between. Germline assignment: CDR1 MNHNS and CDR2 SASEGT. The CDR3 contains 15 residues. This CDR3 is CASSEWPANSYEQYF. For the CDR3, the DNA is TGTGCCAGCAGTGAATGGCCTGCCAACTCCTACGAGCAGTACTTC.

The CDR3 here is CASSGRAFMDEQFF. The CDR3 bases are TGTGCCAGTAGTGGCCGGGCTTTTATGGATGAGCAGTTCTTC. This chain links TRBV19 with TRBJ2-1; D gene uncertain. Trimming shortened V by 5 bases and J by 8 bases, and 16 bases separated the two germline ends. The CDR3 covers 14 residues. Germline V lookup: CDR1 LNHDA, CDR2 SQIVND (reference sequence). The whole variable domain, remainder taken from reference TRBV19 and TRBJ2-1, is DGGITQSPKYLFRKEGQNVTLSCEQNLNHDAMYWYRQDPGQGLRLIYYSQIVNDFQKGDIAEGYSVSREKKESFPLTVTSAQKNPTAFYLCASSGRAFMDEQFFGPGTRLTVL.